Detailed here is one T cell receptor beta chain. The data stem from a study of shared clonotypes between healthy human individuals. V was trimmed by 3 bases and J by 2 bases, leaving 6 bases between them. In germline, CDR1 is MGHRA, CDR2 YSYEKL. CDR3 size: 13 residues. As defined, naive CD8 cells were CD45RO-negative and positively selected for CCR7, with terminally differentiated effector memory CD45RA+ cells excluded. Donation came from healthy HIV-negative adults that had no recent acute infections or vaccinations. Only in-frame clones appear in the TCRdb table, and some are missing; sequencing was by immunoSEQ multiplex PCR. The data contain millions of clones, about 93% of them singletons.

The sequencing input was naive CD8+ T cells from PBMCs. This TCR was sampled from a man aged 18 to 35 in good health. Some clones in this sample may be carry-over from other donors' samples. The rearrangement links TRBV4-1 to TRBJ2-3; unclear D gene. In DNA, the CDR3 is TGCGCCAGCAGCCATGACACCACAGATACGCAGTATTTT. Protein sequence: CASSHDTTDTQYF.